The next 22 T cell receptor beta chains were all read from a single sample in a study of blood T cell repertoires in COVID-19. The table came from immunoSEQ multiplex PCR; TCRdb's copy has only in-frame clones and leaves some out. The data show some 360,000 clones, 85% to 90% seen once. The sample was PBMCs or T cells enriched from blood (not recorded which). These receptors were obtained from a woman aged 30 to 39 who had been exposed to COVID-19.

The rearrangement links TRBV29-1 to TRBJ1-1; a weak D match, TRBD1 (6 bases). Germline assignment: CDR1 SQVTM and CDR2 ANQGSEA. CDR3 length: 13 residues. V was cut by 7 bases and J by 0 bases, with 12 bases left in between. In nucleotides, the CDR3 is TGCAGCGCACACAGGGATCTGAACACTGAAGCTTTCTTT. Protein: CSAHRDLNTEAFF. Based on the CDR3 plus reference TRBV29-1 and TRBJ1-1, the full variable domain is SAVISQKPSRDICQRGTSLTIQCQVDSQVTMMFWYRQQPGQSLTLIATANQGSEATYESGFVIDKFPISRPNLTFSTLTVSNMSPEDSSIYLCSAHRDLNTEAFFGQGTRLTVV.

This chain connects TRBV21-1 to TRBJ1-5. TRBV21-1 is a recognized pseudogene. This CDR3 is built from 15 residues. The CDR3 loop reads CASSKGGGLQQPQHF. CDR3 in DNA: TGTGCCAGCAGCAAGGGAGGTGGGTTACAGCAGCCCCAGCATTTT.

This chain links TRBV7-2 with TRBJ2-1, with TRBD2 identical over 11 bases. Trimming cost V 4 bases and J 6 bases; bases outside gene matches: 5. This CDR3 has 15 residues. Germline V gene lookup returns CDR1 SGHTA and CDR2 FQGNSA. The CDR3 bases are TGTGCCAGCAGCTCCCTAGCGGGAGGTCTCAATGAGCAGTTCTTC. It translates to CASSSLAGGLNEQFF.

J is TRBJ2-7 and V is TRBV11-2; 12 bases align to TRBD2. Germline CDR1 reads SGHAT; CDR2 reads FQNNGV. V trimming: 5 bases; J trimming: 5 bases; junction bases outside the gene matches: 19. The CDR3 length is 19 residues. The CDR3 spells CASSRLVLTSGRSFHEQYF. DNA of the CDR3: TGTGCCAGCAGCCGTTTGGTACTCACTAGCGGGAGGAGCTTTCACGAGCAGTACTTC. Combining the CDR3 with reference TRBV11-2 and TRBJ2-7 gives the whole variable domain EAGVAQSPRYKIIEKRQSVAFWCNPISGHATLYWYQQILGQGPKLLIQFQNNGVVDDSQLPKDRFSAERLKGVDSTLKIQPAKLEDSAVYLCASSRLVLTSGRSFHEQYFGPGTRLTVT.

V gene TRBV27 combines with J gene TRBJ2-1; 11 nucleotides line up with TRBD2. V gave up 5 bases and J gave up 7 bases; unmatched junction bases: 7. The germline V gene has CDR1 MNHEY and CDR2 SMNVEV (reference sequence). The CDR3 has 15 amino acids. The CDR3 protein is CASSPRTSGRNEQFF. Written as DNA, the CDR3 is TGTGCCAGCAGTCCCCGGACTAGCGGGCGTAATGAGCAGTTCTTC.

The chain recombines TRBV6-6 with TRBJ2-1; TRBD1 matches at 7 bases. With V trimmed by 5 bases and J by 3 bases, 7 bases remained unmatched. This CDR3 contains 15 residues. Germline V gives CDR1 MNHNY, CDR2 SVGAGI (reference sequence). In DNA, the CDR3 is TGTGCCAGCAGTCTAGACAGGGCATTCTACAATGAGCAGTTCTTC. Translating gives CASSLDRAFYNEQFF.

The genes are TRBV10-3 and TRBJ1-1; D not certain. The CDR3 length is 15 residues. Trimming left V 2 bases short and J 0 bases short, with 10 bases between. Germline-derived CDR1 and CDR2 are ENHRY and SYGVKD. CDR3 region: CAISEVEGMNTEAFF. In DNA, the CDR3 is TGTGCCATCAGTGAGGTTGAGGGCATGAACACTGAAGCTTTCTTT.

On this clone itself: Other DNA sequences in the sample encode the same CDR3. This chain joins TRBV6-1 and TRBJ2-7; 9 bases match TRBD1. V lost 1 base, J lost 1 base, and 2 bases stayed unmatched. CDR1 is MNHNS, CDR2 SASEGT, per germline. CDR3 length equals 15 residues. In nucleotides, the CDR3 is TGTGCCAGCAGTGAAGAGACAGGGGGTTCCTACGAGCAGTACTTC. It encodes CASSEETGGSYEQYF.

This chain joins TRBV29-1 and TRBJ2-5; 7 nucleotides match TRBD2. Germline CDR1 SQVTM, CDR2 ANQGSEA. Losses at the gene ends were 4 bases for V and 5 bases for J; bases not matched to a gene: 4. CDR3 size: 12 residues. The CDR3 nucleotides are TGCAGCGTTGGAGCGGGAAGCGAGACCCAGTACTTC. It specifies CSVGAGSETQYF.

The rearrangement links TRBV7-2 to TRBJ2-7; 7 nucleotides align to TRBD2. Germline loops: CDR1 SGHTA, CDR2 FQGNSA. This CDR3 spans 15 amino acids. The V gene end was trimmed by 4 bases and the J gene end by 1 base; junction bases not matched to a gene: 7. CDR3 in amino acids: CASSWSGDASYEQYF. CDR3 DNA sequence: TGTGCCAGCAGCTGGAGCGGGGACGCGTCCTACGAGCAGTACTTC.

V is TRBV5-5 and J is TRBJ1-2; 9 nucleotides agree with TRBD1. V gave up 2 bases and J gave up 6 bases; unmatched junction bases: 5. Germline-derived CDR1 and CDR2 are SGHKS and YYEKEE (reference sequence). The CDR3 is made up of 14 amino acids. CDR3: CASSFLDRGDGYTF. CDR3 coding DNA: TGTGCCAGCAGCTTTCTGGACAGGGGTGATGGCTACACCTTC.

CDR3 protein: CASSPPGLAHNEQFF. The CDR3 region has the DNA TGTGCCAGCAGCCCACCTGGGCTAGCGCACAATGAGCAGTTCTTC. The V and J genes are TRBV7-9 and TRBJ2-1, with D maybe TRBD2 (6 bases). The CDR3 totals 15 residues. V lost 5 bases, J lost 5 bases, and 16 bases lay in between. The germline CDR1 and CDR2 sequences are SEHNR and FQNEAQ (reference sequence).

The genes are TRBV7-2 and TRBJ1-3; D is unresolved. The CDR3 contains 15 residues. Germline loops: CDR1 SGHTA, CDR2 FQGNSA. Trimming took 2 bases from V and 1 from J, leaving 9 bases between them. DNA for the CDR3: TGTGCCAGCAGCTTATTCTCGGGGTCTGGAAACACCATATATTTT. It translates to CASSLFSGSGNTIYF.

This chain joins TRBV2 and TRBJ1-1, with D perhaps TRBD1 (5 bases). CDR3 length: 14 amino acids. Trimming cost V 4 bases and J 4 bases, with 13 bases left between them. CDR1 is SNHLY and CDR2 is FYNNEI in the germline V gene. For the CDR3, the DNA is TGTGCCAGCAGTGCTCAGGGTTCGTTCACTGAAGCTTTCTTT. This translates into CASSAQGSFTEAFF.

In this sample, this clone turned up once. V is TRBV28 and J is TRBJ2-1, with 9 nucleotides matching TRBD2. J lost 4 bases, V lost 5 bases, and 12 bases had no gene match. The CDR3 is made up of 17 amino acids. Germline CDR1 reads MDHEN; CDR2 reads SYDVKM. The CDR3 bases are TGTGCCAGCAGTCCCTCCCCCCGACTAGCGGTTTACAATGAGCAGTTCTTC. As protein: CASSPSPRLAVYNEQFF.

This rearrangement joins TRBV7-2 to TRBJ1-2, with 7 bases matching TRBD1. Germline values: CDR1 SGHTA, CDR2 FQGNSA. This CDR3 comprises 14 residues. The V and J ends lost 1 base and 5 bases, in that order; junction bases with no gene match: 4. The CDR3 sequence: CASSLGQGPYGYTF. The CDR3 region has the DNA TGTGCCAGCAGCTTAGGACAGGGACCATATGGCTACACCTTC.

This clone has a handful of counts. This sequence joins TRBV5-1 and TRBJ2-7, with D possibly being TRBD2 (5 bases). Looked up from germline, CDR1 is SGHRS and CDR2 is YFSETQ. The CDR3 sequence is 16 residues long. Trimming took off 7 bases at V and 3 bases at J, with 23 bases between the two ends. CDR3 residues: CASALELAGGSYEQYF. The CDR3 DNA reads as TGCGCCAGCGCACTAGAATTAGCCGGCGGCAGCTACGAGCAGTACTTC.

The chain is built from TRBV5-4 and TRBJ1-6; 9 bases match TRBD1. Germline trimming cut 3 bases from V and 11 bases from J; bases unmatched to any gene: 18. The CDR3 consists of 18 residues. The germline V gene has CDR1 SGHNT and CDR2 YYREEE (reference sequence). The DNA for the CDR3 is TGTGCCAGCAGCTCGGGTCCTTTAACAGGGGGCCGGGGGGCACCCCTCCACTTT. It is translated as CASSSGPLTGGRGAPLHF.

The chain combines TRBV2 with TRBJ2-5; the match to TRBD2 covers 7 bases. The V and J ends lost 2 bases and 4 bases, in that order; junction bases with no gene match: 13. Germline values: CDR1 SNHLY, CDR2 FYNNEI. CDR3 size: 17 residues. CDR3 sequence reads: CASSENYGGSFGETQYF. The CDR3 DNA sequence: TGTGCCAGCAGTGAAAATTATGGCGGGAGTTTCGGAGAGACCCAGTACTTC. The full variable domain, completed using reference TRBV2 and TRBJ2-5, is EPEVTQTPSHQVTQMGQEVILRCVPISNHLYFYWYRQILGQKVEFLVSFYNNEISEKSEIFDDQFSVERPDGSNFTLKIRSTKLEDSAMYFCASSENYGGSFGETQYFGPGTRLLVL.

V gene TRBV11-2 combines with J gene TRBJ2-7; perhaps TRBD2 as D (5 bases). CDR3 length equals 15 residues. Trimming pared 2 bases from V and 4 bases from J, leaving 15 bases between. Germline CDR1 SGHAT, CDR2 FQNNGV. In DNA form, the CDR3 reads TGTGCCAGCAGCTTAATCGTCGGCGGGCCATACGAGCAGTACTTC. Protein product: CASSLIVGGPYEQYF.

The chain uses TRBV28 and TRBJ1-6; a possible D gene is TRBD1 (6 bases). The ends were cut back, 5 bases at V and 4 bases at J, with 15 bases in the middle. Germline CDR1 MDHEN, CDR2 SYDVKM. The CDR3 consists of 16 residues. CDR3 sequence reads: CASSRRTEIYNSPLHF. DNA of the CDR3: TGTGCCAGCAGTAGGCGGACAGAAATTTATAATTCACCCCTCCACTTT. Filled out from reference TRBV28 and TRBJ1-6, the complete variable domain reads DVKVTQSSRYLVKRTGEKVFLECVQDMDHENMFWYRQDPGLGLRLIYFSYDVKMKEKGDIPEGYSVSREKKERFSLILESASTNQTSMYLCASSRRTEIYNSPLHFGNGTRLTVT.

This chain links TRBV30 with TRBJ1-1; D is unclear. The germline V and J ends were trimmed by 4 bases and 2 bases, with 11 bases remaining between them. The CDR3 contains 13 residues. Per the germline V gene, CDR1 is GTSNPN and CDR2 is SVGIG (reference sequence). CDR3 coding DNA: TGTGCCTGGATTGGGGAGGCAAACACTGAAGCTTTCTTT. This sequence encodes CAWIGEANTEAFF. Full variable domain (rest looked up from reference TRBV30 and TRBJ1-1): SQTIHQWPATLVQPVGSPLSLECTVEGTSNPNLYWYRQAAGRGLQLLFYSVGIGQISSEVPQNLSASRPQDRQFILSSKKLLLSDSGFYLCAWIGEANTEAFFGQGTRLTVV.